A single sample gave rise to the 30 T cell receptor beta chains below, sequenced in a study of blood T cell repertoires in COVID-19. Clones were sequenced by immunoSEQ multiplex PCR, and TCRdb holds only the in-frame ones, with some missing. The sample includes about 38,000 clones, 87% seen only once; the top ten take around 5.1%. The specimen sequenced was peripheral blood. These receptors were collected from a man in his 60s with COVID-19, enrolled during active disease.

J is TRBJ1-5 and V is TRBV25-1; a possible D gene is TRBD1 (6 bases). CDR3 size: 14 residues. Trimming left V 3 bases short and J 7 bases short, with 13 bases between. The germline V gene encodes CDR1 MGHDK and CDR2 SYGVNS. The CDR3 sequence: CASSDTGIRQPQHF. DNA of the CDR3: TGTGCCAGCAGTGATACAGGGATCAGGCAGCCCCAGCATTTT.

This chain uses TRBV29-1 with TRBJ2-5; D unresolved. Germline V gives CDR1 SQVTM, CDR2 ANQGSEA. Deletions cut 4 bases from V and 5 bases from J, with 17 bases between. CDR3 length: 14 amino acids. The CDR3 sequence is CSVGPGSVEETQYF. In nucleotides, the CDR3 is TGCAGCGTTGGGCCCGGGTCGGTAGAGGAGACCCAGTACTTC.

This CDR3 is CASSLEGGENQPQHF. CDR3 DNA: TGCGCCAGCAGCTTGGAAGGAGGAGAGAATCAGCCCCAGCATTTT. This rearrangement joins TRBV5-1 to TRBJ1-5, with D unclear. There are 15 residues in the CDR3. The germline V gene has CDR1 SGHRS and CDR2 YFSETQ. V shed 0 bases and J shed 4 bases, with 11 bases lying between them.

A few counts support this clone. The rearrangement links TRBV5-1 to TRBJ2-1; 9 positions match TRBD2. This CDR3 region has 16 residues. CDR1 SGHRS and CDR2 YFSETQ come from the germline V gene. J gave up 7 bases and V 0 bases, and 8 bases lay outside the gene matches. The DNA of the CDR3 is TGCGCCAGCAGCTTGGGAGGGACTAGCAGTGGGAATGAGCAGTTCTTC. Its translation is CASSLGGTSSGNEQFF.

The CDR3 DNA follows: TGTGCCAGCAGCTTAGCTAAAGTTCGGGAGCGCTACGAGCAGTACTTC. Its translation: CASSLAKVRERYEQYF. This chain joins TRBV7-8 and TRBJ2-7; the D gene is possibly TRBD2 (6 bases). The V end was cut by 0 bases, the J end by 3 bases, with 15 bases between. Germline V CDR1 and CDR2: SGHVS, FQNEAQ. The CDR3 length is 16 residues.

V and J are TRBV9 and TRBJ2-7; D possibly corresponds to TRBD2 (5 bases). V lost 4 bases and J 4 bases, leaving 12 bases between the germline ends. Germline V gene lookup returns CDR1 SGDLS and CDR2 YYNGEE. The CDR3 spans 13 residues. The CDR3 region is CASSSSPQYEQYF. The CDR3 bases are TGTGCCAGCAGCTCTAGCCCCCAGTACGAGCAGTACTTC.

CDR3 bases: TGTGCCAGCAGCGCGAGCCCTAGCACAGATACGCAGTATTTT. This sequence encodes CASSASPSTDTQYF. The chain couples TRBV9 to TRBJ2-3, with D unresolved. V was cut by 3 bases and J by 0 bases, with 8 bases left in between. The CDR3 is made up of 14 amino acids. The germline V gene has CDR1 SGDLS and CDR2 YYNGEE.

This clone was recorded once. V usage is TRBV28 and J usage is TRBJ2-5, with D perhaps matching TRBD2 (6 bases). Germline-derived CDR1 and CDR2 are MDHEN and SYDVKM. Trimming left V 6 bases short and J 3 bases short, with 20 bases between. The CDR3 has 16 amino acids. The CDR3 bases are TGTGCCAGCAGCCCAACCATCGGACTACGCGAAGAGACCCAGTACTTC. Protein: CASSPTIGLREETQYF. The full variable domain, in which reference TRBV28 and TRBJ2-5 provide the parts outside the CDR3, is DVKVTQSSRYLVKRTGEKVFLECVQDMDHENMFWYRQDPGLGLRLIYFSYDVKMKEKGDIPEGYSVSREKKERFSLILESASTNQTSMYLCASSPTIGLREETQYFGPGTRLLVL.

This clone appeared a few times. Other DNA sequences in the same sample also yield this CDR3. This chain connects TRBV3-1 (or the pseudogene TRBV3-2) to TRBJ1-1; 8 nucleotides line up with TRBD1. Germline CDR1 and CDR2: LGHDT and YNNKEL (reference sequence). There are 14 residues in the CDR3. The junction had 5 bases not matched to a gene; V was cut back by 3 bases and J by 5 bases. In DNA form, the CDR3 reads TGTGCCAGCAGCCAGGGGACAGGTGAAACTGAAGCTTTCTTT. It specifies CASSQGTGETEAFF.

The chain uses TRBV6-5 and TRBJ2-2; perhaps TRBD1 as D (6 bases). The CDR3 length is 13 residues. Per the germline V gene, CDR1 is MNHEY and CDR2 is SVGAGI. Trimming removed 7 bases at V and 8 bases at J, with 14 bases between. In DNA form, the CDR3 reads TGTGCCAGCACCGAGCAGGGGCGAGGGGAGCTGTTTTTT. It encodes CASTEQGRGELFF.

This chain connects TRBV20-1 to TRBJ2-7, with D possibly being TRBD2 (5 bases). CDR1 DFQATT and CDR2 SNEGSKA come from the germline V gene (reference sequence). CDR3 length equals 11 residues. V lost 3 bases and J 4 bases, leaving 7 bases between the germline ends. The CDR3 DNA reads as TGCAGTGCTAGCGGGAATTACGAGCAGTACTTC. It translates to CSASGNYEQYF.

The gene calls are TRBV12-5 and TRBJ1-1, with D perhaps matching TRBD1 (5 bases). The V end was cut by 2 bases, the J end by 1 base, with 14 bases between. Germline V lookup: CDR1 LGHNT, CDR2 FRNRAP. This CDR3 comprises 16 residues. In DNA form, the CDR3 reads TGTGCTAGTGGTTTGCCCGCGACAGCAAGGAACACTGAAGCTTTCTTT. Amino acids: CASGLPATARNTEAFF.

The V gene is TRBV12-5, the J gene TRBJ2-7; TRBD2 agrees at 7 bases. CDR3 length: 15 amino acids. Per the germline V gene, CDR1 is LGHNT and CDR2 is FRNRAP. V gave up 0 bases and J gave up 3 bases; unmatched junction bases: 5. The CDR3: CASGLVLGGSYEQYF. The CDR3 region has the DNA TGTGCTAGTGGTTTGGTATTGGGCGGGAGCTACGAGCAGTACTTC.

This chain links TRBV11-3 with TRBJ1-2; the match to TRBD1 covers 7 bases. CDR3 size: 14 residues. J lost 8 bases, V lost 10 bases, and 16 bases had no gene match. Germline-derived CDR1 and CDR2 are SGHNT and YENEEA. The CDR3 is CATTVPGGYGGYTF. CDR3 sequence (DNA): TGTGCCACCACAGTCCCAGGGGGGTATGGAGGCTACACCTTC.

This sequence joins TRBV21-1 and TRBJ2-1; the DNA was not used to check the table's D call, TRBD2. TRBV21-1 is termed a pseudogene. This CDR3 spans 19 amino acids. Here the CDR3 reads CASSPEAPLKWSSYNEQFF. Here the CDR3 DNA reads TGTGCCAGCAGCCCGGAGGCGCCTCTAAAGTGGAGCTCCTACAATGAGCAGTTCTTC.

This rearrangement joins TRBV3-1 (or the pseudogene TRBV3-2) to TRBJ1-4, with D possibly matching TRBD1 (5 bases). Germline CDR1 and CDR2: LGHDT and YNNKEL (reference sequence). The V end lost 3 bases, the J end lost 7 bases, and 18 bases lay between the germline ends. The CDR3 extends over 16 amino acids. The DNA for the CDR3 is TGTGCCAGCAGCCATTACCGGGGGTCGGAAAGTGAAAAACTGTTTTTT. Translating it yields CASSHYRGSESEKLFF.

The chain combines TRBV4-2 with TRBJ2-3; 9 bases map to TRBD2. This CDR3 region has 16 residues. Per the germline V gene, CDR1 is LGHNA and CDR2 is YNFKEQ. After removal of 0 bases from V and 6 bases from J, the junction contained 7 bases not matched to a gene. The CDR3 region is CASSQDFAGGGDTQYF. The CDR3 coding sequence is TGTGCCAGCAGCCAAGATTTCGCGGGAGGGGGGGATACGCAGTATTTT.

This clone was detected a few times. The genes are TRBV2 and TRBJ1-1; D may be TRBD1 (5 bases). Per germline, CDR1 SNHLY and CDR2 FYNNEI. V lost 8 bases to trimming and J lost 4 bases, with 20 bases between them. The CDR3 is 15 amino acids. CDR3 in amino acids: CASLGDQGWGTEAFF. The DNA for the CDR3 is TGTGCCAGCCTTGGGGATCAGGGATGGGGCACTGAAGCTTTCTTT.

The chain employs TRBV24-1 and TRBJ2-7, with D possibly matching TRBD2 (5 bases). The length of the CDR3 is 14 residues. V lost 0 bases to trimming and J lost 5 bases, with 10 bases between them. Germline V gene sequence: CDR1 KGHDR, CDR2 SFDVKD. In nucleotides, the CDR3 is TGTGCCACCAGTGATTTGCAACGGGGAAACGAGCAGTACTTC. Its translation: CATSDLQRGNEQYF.

CDR3 nucleotides: TGTGCCAGTAGGATCCGGACAGCTATCAATCAGCCCCAGCATTTT. Translation gives CASRIRTAINQPQHF. The chain uses TRBV19 and TRBJ1-5; the D gene is possibly TRBD1 (6 bases). From germline, CDR1 is LNHDA and CDR2 SQIVND (reference sequence). Trimming left V 6 bases short and J 3 bases short, with 15 bases between. The CDR3 loop spans 15 amino acids.

The chain joins TRBV5-1 to TRBJ2-7; D perhaps matches TRBD2 (5 bases). CDR3 length: 13 amino acids. Germline CDR1 is SGHRS and CDR2 is YFSETQ. Trimming removed 6 bases from V and 3 bases from J, with 13 bases in between. In nucleotides, the CDR3 is TGCGCCAGCACTACGTCTGAGGGCTACGAGCAGTACTTC. Residues: CASTTSEGYEQYF.

The genes are TRBV24-1 and TRBJ2-3; possible D gene TRBD1, 6 bases. Germline CDR1 reads KGHDR; CDR2 reads SFDVKD. V lost 4 bases to trimming and J lost 2 bases, with 18 bases between them. This CDR3 has 17 residues. CDR3 DNA sequence: TGTGCCACCAGTGACAAAACCGGGACAAGAGCCACAGATACGCAGTATTTT. This sequence encodes CATSDKTGTRATDTQYF.

The chain is built from TRBV20-1 and TRBJ1-5; TRBD1 matches 7 bases. The CDR3 sequence is 14 residues long. Germline CDR1 reads DFQATT; CDR2 reads SNEGSKA (reference sequence). V was pared by 3 bases and J by 2 bases, with 4 bases of the junction left unmatched. CDR3 protein: CSASEGARNQPQHF. The CDR3 DNA sequence: TGCAGTGCTAGTGAGGGGGCGCGCAATCAGCCCCAGCATTTT.

This clone is a singleton in its sample. CDR3 DNA sequence: TGTGCCAGCAGCCAAGTCAGGGGCTTTAATGAAAAACTGTTTTTT. It encodes CASSQVRGFNEKLFF. This chain links TRBV3-1 (or the pseudogene TRBV3-2) with TRBJ1-4, with D possibly matching TRBD1 (6 bases). Germline CDR1 and CDR2: LGHDT and YNNKEL (reference sequence). V was clipped by 1 base and J by 4 bases, with 10 bases between them. This CDR3 has 15 residues.

The rearrangement uses TRBV11-2 and TRBJ1-1, with 7 bases lining up with TRBD1. J lost 11 bases, V lost 7 bases, and 16 bases had no gene match. Looked up from germline, CDR1 is SGHAT and CDR2 is FQNNGV. The CDR3 is 14 residues long. CDR3 nucleotide sequence: TGTGCCAGCATGAACATCCGGGACAGTCTTAGGGCTTTCTTT. As protein: CASMNIRDSLRAFF. Looking up the rest from reference TRBV11-2 and TRBJ1-1 gives the full variable domain: EAGVAQSPRYKIIEKRQSVAFWCNPISGHATLYWYQQILGQGPKLLIQFQNNGVVDDSQLPKDRFSAERLKGVDSTLKIQPAKLEDSAVYLCASMNIRDSLRAFFGQGTRLTVV.

The V gene is TRBV6-1, the J gene TRBJ1-6; possible D gene TRBD1, 5 bases. Per the germline V gene, CDR1 is MNHNS and CDR2 is SASEGT. The V and J ends lost 3 bases and 5 bases respectively, with 11 bases between them. The CDR3 spans 15 residues. CDR3 residues: CASSEGLTNNSPLHF. DNA of the CDR3: TGTGCCAGCAGTGAGGGACTGACCAATAATTCACCCCTCCACTTT.

This clone was detected only a few times. This sequence joins TRBV4-1 and TRBJ2-7; D ambiguous. Germline loops: CDR1 MGHRA, CDR2 YSYEKL. The CDR3 length is 13 residues. V was trimmed by 4 bases and J by 6 bases, leaving 13 bases between them. The CDR3 protein is CASSLPIAGEQYF. The CDR3 DNA reads TGCGCCAGCAGCCTTCCAATTGCCGGCGAGCAGTACTTC.

The chain is built from TRBV20-1 and TRBJ1-1; D unresolved. Germline CDR1 reads DFQATT; CDR2 reads SNEGSKA (reference sequence). CDR3 size: 16 residues. The V end was cut by 3 bases, the J end by 1 base, with 18 bases between. Here the CDR3 reads CSASGPERGGNTEAFF. The CDR3 bases are TGCAGTGCTAGTGGCCCGGAGCGCGGAGGGAACACTGAAGCTTTCTTT.

J is TRBJ2-7 and V is TRBV27; 14 nucleotides line up with TRBD2. V lost 2 bases to trimming and J lost 6 bases; unmatched junction nucleotides: 3. Germline CDR1 and CDR2: MNHEY and SMNVEV (reference sequence). The CDR3 sequence is 15 residues long. The CDR3 nucleotides are TGTGCCAGCAGTTTAAAGGGACTAGCGGGAGCCGAGCAGTACTTC. Translated, it gives CASSLKGLAGAEQYF.

This chain joins TRBV5-5 and TRBJ2-1; 10 bases line up with TRBD2. This CDR3 spans 15 amino acids. The V gene's germline CDR1 is SGHKS and CDR2 YYEKEE (reference sequence). J gave up 4 bases and V 1 base, and 2 bases lay outside the gene matches. CDR3 sequence: CASSLTSGAYNEQFF. The CDR3 DNA follows: TGTGCCAGCAGCTTGACTAGCGGGGCTTACAATGAGCAGTTCTTC.